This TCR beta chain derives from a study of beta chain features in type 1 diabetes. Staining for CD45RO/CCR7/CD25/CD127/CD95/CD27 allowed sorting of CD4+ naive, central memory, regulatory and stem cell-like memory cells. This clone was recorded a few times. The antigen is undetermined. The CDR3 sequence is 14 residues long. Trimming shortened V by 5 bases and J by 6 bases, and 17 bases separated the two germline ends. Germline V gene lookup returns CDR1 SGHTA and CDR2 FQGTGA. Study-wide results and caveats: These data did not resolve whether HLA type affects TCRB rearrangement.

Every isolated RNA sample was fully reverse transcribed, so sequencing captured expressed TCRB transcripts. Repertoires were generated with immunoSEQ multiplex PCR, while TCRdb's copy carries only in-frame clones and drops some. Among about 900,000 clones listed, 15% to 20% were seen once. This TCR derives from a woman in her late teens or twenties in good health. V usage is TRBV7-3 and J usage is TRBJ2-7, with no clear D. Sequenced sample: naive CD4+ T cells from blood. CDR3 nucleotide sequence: TGTGCCAGCAGCCCGACCGGCAAGGGCAGCGAGCAGTACTTC. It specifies CASSPTGKGSEQYF.